This T cell receptor beta chain was recorded in a study of blood T cells in healthy people across ages. Study-level background: Using template switching, researchers captured about one barcoded beta molecule for each two T cells. Study-wide results and caveats: A roughly linear fall in TCR beta diversity per million T cells was seen with increasing age.

Details on this clonotype: Its antigen remains unidentified.

For the second PCR, which ran for roughly 7 to 11 cycles, a sample-barcoded 5' primer and a J-beta primer mix were used. TCRdb used MiXCR to reprocess the 5' RACE reads, holding one entry per CDR3 protein. The sample gives over 950,000 distinct CDR3 sequences, around two fifths of which show up once; around 12% is in the top ten. Germline-derived CDR1 and CDR2 are SGHTA and FQGNSA. The CDR3 runs to 15 residues. Losses at the gene ends were 3 bases for V and 2 bases for J; bases not matched to a gene: 3. Sequencing was performed on blood. The receptor was derived from a man aged 18 to 29 in good health. The V call is TRBV7-2, the J call TRBJ2-1; the match to TRBD2 covers 8 bases. CDR3 sequence reads: CASSFSGATYNEQFF. DNA of the CDR3: TGTGCCAGCAGCTTTAGCGGGGCAACCTACAATGAGCAGTTCTTC. The full variable domain, completed using reference TRBV7-2 and TRBJ2-1, is GAGVSQSPSNKVTEKGKDVELRCDPISGHTALYWYRQSLGQGLEFLIYFQGNSAPDKSGLPSDRFSAERTGGSVSTLTIQRTQQEDSAVYLCASSFSGATYNEQFFGPGTRLTVL.